Presented here are 9 T cell receptor beta chains from one specimen sequenced in a study of T cells in localized non-small cell lung cancer. Assay: immunoSEQ multiplex PCR; the TCRdb copy retains only in-frame clones and omits some. The sample holds around 36,000 clones; approximately 81% are singletons and the top ten take roughly 6.6%. Material: peripheral blood mononuclear cells, obtained before any cancer treatment. All receptors derive from a male donor at least 60 years old with stage II lung adenocarcinoma.

This clone was counted a few times. V usage is TRBV7-6 and J usage is TRBJ1-1; no definite D call. The CDR3 loop spans 13 amino acids. V lost 3 bases, J lost 3 bases, and 8 bases lay in between. CDR1 is SGHVS, CDR2 FNYEAQ, per germline. This CDR3 reads CASSLSPDTEAFF. As DNA, the CDR3 is TGTGCCAGCAGCTTGAGTCCGGACACTGAAGCTTTCTTT.

This chain joins TRBV2 and TRBJ2-2, with D maybe TRBD2 (5 bases). Trimming pared 5 bases from V and 2 bases from J, leaving 15 bases between. There are 16 residues in the CDR3. Germline CDR1 SNHLY, CDR2 FYNNEI. The CDR3 DNA sequence: TGTGCCAGCAGTTCGGAGGTTTTGTTTAACACCGGGGAGCTGTTTTTT. It is translated as CASSSEVLFNTGELFF.

The J gene is TRBJ1-2, the V gene TRBV19; a weak D match, TRBD1 (5 bases). Trimming took 5 bases from V and 4 from J, leaving 11 bases between them. The CDR3 is 13 amino acids. Germline V lookup: CDR1 LNHDA, CDR2 SQIVND (reference sequence). The CDR3 is CASSLSGGYGYTF. The CDR3 bases are TGTGCCAGTAGTCTCTCGGGGGGCTATGGCTACACCTTC. Together with reference TRBV19 and TRBJ1-2, the CDR3 gives the full variable domain: DGGITQSPKYLFRKEGQNVTLSCEQNLNHDAMYWYRQDPGQGLRLIYYSQIVNDFQKGDIAEGYSVSREKKESFPLTVTSAQKNPTAFYLCASSLSGGYGYTFGSGTRLTVV.

This clone was seen only once. This sequence joins TRBV19 and TRBJ2-1, with TRBD2 identical over 11 bases. The V and J ends lost 5 bases and 7 bases, in that order; junction bases with no gene match: 7. Germline V gives CDR1 LNHDA, CDR2 SQIVND (reference sequence). The CDR3 is 15 amino acids. The CDR3 is CASSETSGMGNEQFF. As DNA, the CDR3 is TGTGCCAGTAGTGAGACTAGCGGGATGGGGAATGAGCAGTTCTTC.

The chain links TRBV7-9 to TRBJ1-1; possible D gene TRBD1, 6 bases. Germline V gives CDR1 SEHNR, CDR2 FQNEAQ (reference sequence). V gave up 5 bases and J gave up 2 bases, with 12 bases separating them. The CDR3 is made up of 14 amino acids. The CDR3 reads CASSRGQSNTEAFF. The CDR3 nucleotides are TGTGCCAGCAGCAGAGGACAGTCTAACACTGAAGCTTTCTTT.

This clone was seen just once. The chain joins TRBV6-1 to TRBJ2-3; the match to TRBD2 covers 11 bases. Trimming removed 7 bases from V and 1 base from J; junction bases left unmatched: 4. CDR3 length: 15 residues. Germline CDR1 MNHNS, CDR2 SASEGT. The CDR3 is CASTLLAGGTDTQYF. DNA for the CDR3: TGTGCCAGCACCTTACTAGCGGGAGGCACAGATACGCAGTATTTT.

Worth noting for this clone: Other nucleotide sequences in the sample specify the same CDR3. The chain recombines TRBV5-1 with TRBJ1-1; possibly TRBD1 for D (6 bases). Germline CDR1 reads SGHRS; CDR2 reads YFSETQ. Trimming removed 4 bases from V and 1 base from J, with 11 bases in between. This CDR3 has 14 residues. CDR3 residues: CASSLQGTNTEAFF. CDR3 bases: TGCGCCAGCAGCCTTCAGGGGACGAACACTGAAGCTTTCTTT.

The chain uses TRBV27 and TRBJ2-1, with 7 bases aligning to TRBD2. Trimming at V came to 5 bases and at J to 7 bases, leaving 5 bases not matched to a gene. Germline loops: CDR1 MNHEY, CDR2 SMNVEV (reference sequence). This CDR3 is built from 13 residues. CDR3 protein: CASSVWTSNEQFF. The CDR3 nucleotides read TGTGCCAGCAGTGTCTGGACTAGTAATGAGCAGTTCTTC.

This chain links TRBV5-1 with TRBJ2-1, with 14 positions matching TRBD2. J was trimmed by 2 bases and V by 1 base; bases with no gene match: 5. The CDR3 totals 18 residues. Germline V gene data show CDR1 as SGHRS and CDR2 as YFSETQ. This CDR3 is CASSLRTSGRTPYNEQFF. The CDR3 DNA is TGCGCCAGCAGCTTGAGGACTAGCGGGAGGACCCCCTACAATGAGCAGTTCTTC.